These 2 T cell receptor beta chains came from one sample sequenced in a study of PD-1 blockade in mismatch repair-deficient tumors. The repertoire was sequenced with immunoSEQ multiplex PCR; TCRdb's copy has only in-frame clones and lacks some. The sample holds about 22,000 clones, 80% to 90% seen once. The sequencing here drew on peripheral blood, taken 2 weeks after starting pembrolizumab. These receptors originate from an adult with mismatch repair-deficient cancer.

This CDR3 reads CASSVAPSGSLNTQYF. DNA for the CDR3: TGTGCCAGCAGCGTAGCTCCTAGCGGGAGTCTAAATACGCAGTATTTT. The rearrangement joins TRBV9 to TRBJ2-3, with 10 bases identical to TRBD2. Germline CDR1 reads SGDLS; CDR2 reads YYNGEE. This CDR3 is built from 16 residues. J was trimmed by 7 bases and V by 0 bases; bases with no gene match: 8. The whole variable domain, filled in from reference TRBV9 and TRBJ2-3, reads DSGVTQTPKHLITATGQRVTLRCSPRSGDLSVYWYQQSLDQGLQFLIQYYNGEERAKGNILERFSAQQFPDLHSELNLSSLELGDSALYFCASSVAPSGSLNTQYFGPGTRLTVL.

The rearrangement links TRBV13 to TRBJ2-5; D may be TRBD2 (5 bases). Germline CDR1 and CDR2: PRHDT and FYEKMQ (reference sequence). The CDR3 is 16 residues long. Trimming stripped 7 bases from V and 3 bases from J, with 21 bases between. The CDR3 DNA reads as TGTGCCAGCATTAGCGTTGGGCGTCATTATGAAGAGACCCAGTACTTC. Protein product: CASISVGRHYEETQYF.